The rows below give T cell receptor beta chains drawn from one sample of a study of blood T cell repertoires in COVID-19. TCRdb's copy holds only in-frame clones and misses some; the assay was immunoSEQ multiplex PCR. The table has roughly 150,000 clones, 86% seen once; the top ten hold 4.3%. Specimen: PBMCs or T cells enriched from blood (not recorded which). These receptors were collected from a man between 50 and 59 years old who had recovered from COVID-19. Each CDR3 is given with its conserved first and last residue. D genes are given only for firm matches.

V gene: TRBV28
D gene: .
J gene: TRBJ1-2
CDR3 DNA: TGTGCCAGCAGCTTGACAGTCTATGGCTACACCTTC
CDR3 protein: CASSLTVYGYTF

V gene: TRBV30
D gene: TRBD1
J gene: TRBJ1-2
CDR3 DNA: TGTGCCTGGAGTACCACCGGGACAGCATTTAACTATGGCTACACCTTC
CDR3 protein: CAWSTTGTAFNYGYTF

V gene: TRBV6-5
D gene: .
J gene: TRBJ1-2
CDR3 DNA: TGTGCCAGCAGGACCCTACCCCCCAGGGGCCCGGGCTACACCTTC
CDR3 protein: CASRTLPPRGPGYTF

V gene: TRBV7-9
D gene: TRBD1
J gene: TRBJ2-5
CDR3 DNA: TGTGCCAGCAGCTTAGCACAGGGGGAGACCCAGTACTTC
CDR3 protein: CASSLAQGETQYF

V gene: TRBV4-3
D gene: TRBD2
J gene: TRBJ2-3
CDR3 DNA: TGCGCCAGCAGCCAAGCCCTCTTTAGCGGGCAAATTGCTTACACAGATACGCAGTATTTT
CDR3 protein: CASSQALFSGQIAYTDTQYF

V gene: TRBV5-5
D gene: TRBD1
J gene: TRBJ1-5
CDR3 DNA: TGTGCCAGCAGCCCTGGGACAGGGGGCGGAAACAATCAGCCCCAGCATTTT
CDR3 protein: CASSPGTGGGNNQPQHF

V gene: TRBV4-3
D gene: TRBD2
J gene: TRBJ2-5
CDR3 DNA: TGCGCCAGCAGCCGGAGGGGACTAGCGGGAGAGACCCAGTACTTC
CDR3 protein: CASSRRGLAGETQYF

V gene: TRBV6-5
D gene: .
J gene: TRBJ1-1
CDR3 DNA: TGTGCCAGCAGCCCACTCGTCACACGGGGCACTGAAGCTTTCTTT
CDR3 protein: CASSPLVTRGTEAFF

V gene: TRBV7-9
D gene: TRBD2
J gene: TRBJ2-3
CDR3 DNA: TGTGCCAGCAGCTTAGGACTAGCGCCCACAGATACGCAGTATTTT
CDR3 protein: CASSLGLAPTDTQYF

V gene: TRBV6-6
D gene: TRBD1
J gene: TRBJ2-5
CDR3 DNA: TGTGCCAGCAGATGGACAGGGGGCGATGAGACCCAGTACTTC
CDR3 protein: CASRWTGGDETQYF

V gene: TRBV19
D gene: .
J gene: TRBJ1-2
CDR3 DNA: TGTGCCAGTAACCGCGGGGCAGGGATTTTGGGTGGCTACACCTTC
CDR3 protein: CASNRGAGILGGYTF